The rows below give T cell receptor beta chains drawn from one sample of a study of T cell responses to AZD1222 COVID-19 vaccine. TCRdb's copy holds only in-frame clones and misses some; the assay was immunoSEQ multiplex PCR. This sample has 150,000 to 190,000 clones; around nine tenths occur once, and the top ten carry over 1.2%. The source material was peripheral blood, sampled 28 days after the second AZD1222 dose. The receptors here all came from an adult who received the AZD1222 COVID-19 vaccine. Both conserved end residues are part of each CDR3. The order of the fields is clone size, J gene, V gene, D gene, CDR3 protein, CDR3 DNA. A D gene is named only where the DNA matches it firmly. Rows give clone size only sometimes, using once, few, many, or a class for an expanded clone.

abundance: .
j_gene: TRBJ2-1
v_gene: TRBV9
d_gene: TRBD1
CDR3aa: CASSPGQGPNNEQFF
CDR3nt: TGTGCCAGCAGCCCGGGACAGGGACCTAACAATGAGCAGTTCTTC

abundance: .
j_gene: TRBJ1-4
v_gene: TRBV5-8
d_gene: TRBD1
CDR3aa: CASSSTGTGNEKLFF
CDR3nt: TGTGCCAGCAGTTCGACCGGGACAGGGAATGAAAAACTGTTTTTT

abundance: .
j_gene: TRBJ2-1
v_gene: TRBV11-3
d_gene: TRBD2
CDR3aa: CASSSGLAGGNSYNEQFF
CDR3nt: TGTGCCAGCAGCTCAGGACTAGCGGGAGGGAACTCCTACAATGAGCAGTTCTTC

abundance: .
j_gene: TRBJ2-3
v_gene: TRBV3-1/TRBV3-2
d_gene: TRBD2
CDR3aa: CASSQTLLAGELDTQYF
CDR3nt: TGTGCCAGCAGCCAGACCCTACTAGCGGGAGAATTGGATACGCAGTATTTT

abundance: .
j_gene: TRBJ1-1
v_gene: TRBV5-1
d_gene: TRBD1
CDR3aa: CASSTEGARTNTEAFF
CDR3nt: TGCGCCAGCAGCACAGAGGGGGCCCGGACGAACACTGAAGCTTTCTTT

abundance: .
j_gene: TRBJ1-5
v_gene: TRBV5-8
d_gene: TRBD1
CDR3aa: CASSGQGWGQPQHF
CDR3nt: TGTGCCAGCAGTGGACAGGGTTGGGGTCAGCCCCAGCATTTT

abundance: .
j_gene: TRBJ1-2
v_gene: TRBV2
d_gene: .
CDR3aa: CASRDQAPTVYGYTF
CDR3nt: TGTGCCAGCAGGGATCAGGCCCCTACGGTCTATGGCTACACCTTC

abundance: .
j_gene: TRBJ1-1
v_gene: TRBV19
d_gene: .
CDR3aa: CASSKQTGGATEAFF
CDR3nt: TGTGCCAGTAGTAAACAGACAGGAGGGGCCACTGAAGCTTTCTTT

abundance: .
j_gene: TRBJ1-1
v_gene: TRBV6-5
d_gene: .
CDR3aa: CASSDSGDRITEAFF
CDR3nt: TGTGCCAGCAGTGACTCGGGAGACAGGATAACTGAAGCTTTCTTT

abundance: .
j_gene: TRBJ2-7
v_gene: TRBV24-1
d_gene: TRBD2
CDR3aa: CATSDAGLPYEQYF
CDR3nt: TGTGCCACCAGTGACGCGGGACTACCCTACGAGCAGTACTTC

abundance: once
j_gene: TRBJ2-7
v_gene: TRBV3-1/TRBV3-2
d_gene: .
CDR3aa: CASSQDPSYEQYF
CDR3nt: TGTGCCAGCAGCCAAGACCCTTCCTACGAGCAGTACTTC

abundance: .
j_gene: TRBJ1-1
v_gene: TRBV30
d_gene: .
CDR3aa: CAWSVGVGQFAEAFF
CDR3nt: TGTGCCTGGAGTGTAGGGGTCGGACAGTTCGCTGAAGCTTTCTTT

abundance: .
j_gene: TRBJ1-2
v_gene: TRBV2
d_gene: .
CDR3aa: CASRGGGDGYTF
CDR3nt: TGTGCCAGCAGGGGGGGAGGAGATGGCTACACCTTC

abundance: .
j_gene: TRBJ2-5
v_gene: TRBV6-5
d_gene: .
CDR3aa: CASSHGSQETQYF
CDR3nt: TGTGCCAGCAGCCACGGGAGCCAAGAGACCCAGTACTTC

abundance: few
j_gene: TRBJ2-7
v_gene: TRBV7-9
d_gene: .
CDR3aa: CASSIYALPYEQYF
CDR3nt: TGTGCCAGCAGCATATATGCGCTTCCCTACGAGCAGTACTTC

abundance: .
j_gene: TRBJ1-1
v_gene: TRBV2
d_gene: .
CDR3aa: CASSENSVTLNTEAFF
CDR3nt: TGTGCCAGCAGTGAAAATTCGGTGACACTCAACACTGAAGCTTTCTTT

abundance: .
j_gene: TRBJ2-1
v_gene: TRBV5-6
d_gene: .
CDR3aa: CASSHYKTYNEQFF
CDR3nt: TGTGCCAGCAGCCACTACAAAACCTACAATGAGCAGTTCTTC

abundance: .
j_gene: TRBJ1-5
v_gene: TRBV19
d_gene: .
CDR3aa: CASRESNQPQHF
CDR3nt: TGTGCCAGTAGGGAAAGCAATCAGCCCCAGCATTTT

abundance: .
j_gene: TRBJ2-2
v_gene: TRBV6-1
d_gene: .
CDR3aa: CASSGGPISLGTGELFF
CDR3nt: TGTGCCAGCAGTGGGGGACCAATATCCTTGGGTACCGGGGAGCTGTTTTTT

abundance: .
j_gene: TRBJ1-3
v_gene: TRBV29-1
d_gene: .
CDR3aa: CSVIRSGNTIYF
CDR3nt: TGCAGCGTTATTCGGTCTGGAAACACCATATATTTT

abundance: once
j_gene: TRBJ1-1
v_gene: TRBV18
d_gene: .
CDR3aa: CASSPPVVLNTEAFF
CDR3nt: TGTGCCAGCTCCCCCCCGGTGGTACTGAACACTGAAGCTTTCTTT

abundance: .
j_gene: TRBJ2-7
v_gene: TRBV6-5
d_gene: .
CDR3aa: CASSVLGKGHEQYF
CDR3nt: TGTGCCAGCAGCGTCTTAGGTAAAGGTCACGAGCAGTACTTC

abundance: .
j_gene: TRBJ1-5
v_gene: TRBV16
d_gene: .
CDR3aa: CASSPAGTRNQPQHF
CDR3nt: TGTGCCAGCAGTCCAGCGGGGACGAGGAATCAGCCCCAGCATTTT

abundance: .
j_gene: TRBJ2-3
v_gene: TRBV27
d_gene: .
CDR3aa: CASSKRVGGVGADTQYF
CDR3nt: TGTGCCAGCAGTAAAAGGGTTGGGGGCGTAGGAGCAGATACGCAGTATTTT

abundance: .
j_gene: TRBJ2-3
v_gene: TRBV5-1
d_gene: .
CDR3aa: CASSLSGQRDTQYF
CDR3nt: TGCGCCAGCAGCTTGAGCGGGCAACGGGATACGCAGTATTTT

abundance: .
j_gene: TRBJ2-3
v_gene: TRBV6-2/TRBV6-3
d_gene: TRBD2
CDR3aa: CASSYAGGTHTQYF
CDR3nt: TGTGCCAGCAGTTATGCGGGGGGAACCCATACGCAGTATTTT

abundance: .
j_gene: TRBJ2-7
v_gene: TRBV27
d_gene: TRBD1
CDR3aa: CASSNAESQGAGEQYF
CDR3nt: TGTGCCAGCAGTAACGCGGAATCTCAGGGGGCGGGCGAGCAGTACTTC

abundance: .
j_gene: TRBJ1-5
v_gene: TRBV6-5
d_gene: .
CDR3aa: CASSPDSFNQPQHF
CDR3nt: TGTGCCAGCAGTCCCGACAGTTTTAATCAGCCCCAGCATTTT

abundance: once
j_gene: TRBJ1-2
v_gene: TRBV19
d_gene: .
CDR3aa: CASSIPGVHYGYTF
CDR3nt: TGTGCCAGTAGTATACCAGGGGTTCACTATGGCTACACCTTC

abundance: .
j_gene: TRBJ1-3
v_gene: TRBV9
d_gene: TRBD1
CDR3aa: CASSGGQTFSGNTIYF
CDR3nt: TGTGCCAGCAGCGGGGGACAGACATTCTCTGGAAACACCATATATTTT

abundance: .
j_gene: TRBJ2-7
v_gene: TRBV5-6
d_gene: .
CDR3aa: CASSLDLGRVTYEQYF
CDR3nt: TGTGCCAGCAGCTTGGATCTTGGCAGGGTGACCTACGAGCAGTACTTC

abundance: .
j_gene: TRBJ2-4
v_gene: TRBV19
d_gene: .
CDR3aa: CASSKPRDIQYF
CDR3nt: TGTGCCAGTAGTAAACCCCGGGACATTCAGTACTTC

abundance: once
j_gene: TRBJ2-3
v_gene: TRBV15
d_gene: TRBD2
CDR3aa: CATSRGEGLPINTDTQYF
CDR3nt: TGTGCCACCAGCAGAGGGGAGGGATTACCGATAAACACAGATACGCAGTATTTT

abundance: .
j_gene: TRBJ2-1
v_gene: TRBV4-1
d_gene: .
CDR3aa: CASSQGAPPNEQFF
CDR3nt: TGCGCCAGCAGCCAAGGGGCCCCGCCGAATGAGCAGTTCTTC